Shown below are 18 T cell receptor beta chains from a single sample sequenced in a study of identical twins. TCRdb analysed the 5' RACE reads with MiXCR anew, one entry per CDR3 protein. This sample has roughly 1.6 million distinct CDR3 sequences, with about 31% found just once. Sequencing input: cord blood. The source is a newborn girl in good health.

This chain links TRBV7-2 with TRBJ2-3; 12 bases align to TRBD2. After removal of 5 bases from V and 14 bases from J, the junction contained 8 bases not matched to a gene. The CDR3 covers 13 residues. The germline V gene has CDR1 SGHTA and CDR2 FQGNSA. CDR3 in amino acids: CASSKLAGGYGYF. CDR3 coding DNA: TGTGCCAGCAGCAAGCTAGCGGGAGGGTATGGGTATTTT.

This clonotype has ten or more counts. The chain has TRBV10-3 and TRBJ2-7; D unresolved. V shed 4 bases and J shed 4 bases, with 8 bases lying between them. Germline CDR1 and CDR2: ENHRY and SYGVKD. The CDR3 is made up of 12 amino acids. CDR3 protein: CAISASPYEQYF. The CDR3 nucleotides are TGTGCCATCAGTGCCAGTCCGTACGAGCAGTACTTC.

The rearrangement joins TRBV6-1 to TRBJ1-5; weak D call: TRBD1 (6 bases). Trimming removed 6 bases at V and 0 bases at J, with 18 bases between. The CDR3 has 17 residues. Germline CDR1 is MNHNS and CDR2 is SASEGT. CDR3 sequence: CASSQRAGAYSNQPQHF. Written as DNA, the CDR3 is TGTGCCAGCAGCCAACGGGCGGGGGCCTATAGCAATCAGCCCCAGCATTTT.

CDR3 residues: CASSEQGAGGQPQHF. The CDR3 DNA follows: TGTGCCAGCAGTGAACAGGGGGCCGGGGGGCAGCCCCAGCATTTT. The rearrangement joins TRBV25-1 to TRBJ1-5; 8 positions agree with TRBD1. From germline, CDR1 is MGHDK and CDR2 SYGVNS. This CDR3 comprises 15 residues. V lost 2 bases and J lost 7; bases outside the gene matches: 7.

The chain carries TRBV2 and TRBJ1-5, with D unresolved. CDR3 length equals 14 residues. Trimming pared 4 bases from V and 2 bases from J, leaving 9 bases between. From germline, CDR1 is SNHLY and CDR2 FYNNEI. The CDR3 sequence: CASSGRRGNQPQHF. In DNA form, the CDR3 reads TGTGCCAGCAGTGGGCGCCGGGGCAATCAGCCCCAGCATTTT.

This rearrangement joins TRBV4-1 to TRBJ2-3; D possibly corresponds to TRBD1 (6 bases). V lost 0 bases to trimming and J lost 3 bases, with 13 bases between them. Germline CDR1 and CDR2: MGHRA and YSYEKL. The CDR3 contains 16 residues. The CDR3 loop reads CASSQDQGQGTDTQYF. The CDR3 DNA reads TGCGCCAGCAGCCAAGATCAGGGGCAGGGTACAGATACGCAGTATTTT.

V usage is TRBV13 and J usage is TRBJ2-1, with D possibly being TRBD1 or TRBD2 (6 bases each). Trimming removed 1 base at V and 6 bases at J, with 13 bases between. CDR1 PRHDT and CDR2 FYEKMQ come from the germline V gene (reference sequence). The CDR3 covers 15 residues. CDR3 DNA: TGTGCCAGCAGCTTAGAGGGGGGCCGACTCAATGAGCAGTTCTTC. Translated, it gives CASSLEGGRLNEQFF.

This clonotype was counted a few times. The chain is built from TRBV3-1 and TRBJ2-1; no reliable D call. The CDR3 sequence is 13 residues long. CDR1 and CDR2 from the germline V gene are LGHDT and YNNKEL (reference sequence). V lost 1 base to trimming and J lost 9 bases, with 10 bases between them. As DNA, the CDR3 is TGTGCCAGCAGCCAAGGTCCCCAATTTGAGCAGTTCTTC. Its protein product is CASSQGPQFEQFF.

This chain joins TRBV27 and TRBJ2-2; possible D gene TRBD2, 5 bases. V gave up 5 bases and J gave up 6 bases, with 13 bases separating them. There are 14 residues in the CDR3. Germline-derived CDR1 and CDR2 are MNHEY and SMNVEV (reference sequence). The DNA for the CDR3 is TGTGCCAGCAGTCCCATCTTAGCGTCCGGGGAGCTGTTTTTT. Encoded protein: CASSPILASGELFF.

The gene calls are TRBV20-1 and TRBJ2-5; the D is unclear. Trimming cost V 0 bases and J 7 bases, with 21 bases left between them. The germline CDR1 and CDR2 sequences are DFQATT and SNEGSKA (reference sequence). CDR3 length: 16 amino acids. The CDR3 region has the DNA TGCAGTGCTAGAGATGCTCAGAACCCACGAGGAGCGACCCAGTACTTC. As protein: CSARDAQNPRGATQYF.

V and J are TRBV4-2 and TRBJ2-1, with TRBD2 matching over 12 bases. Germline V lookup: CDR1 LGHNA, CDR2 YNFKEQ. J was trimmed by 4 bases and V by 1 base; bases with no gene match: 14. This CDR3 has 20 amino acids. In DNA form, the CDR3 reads TGTGCCAGCAGCCAAGGCGTATGGGCTAGCGGGGGGGGACAGTACAATGAGCAGTTCTTC. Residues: CASSQGVWASGGGQYNEQFF.

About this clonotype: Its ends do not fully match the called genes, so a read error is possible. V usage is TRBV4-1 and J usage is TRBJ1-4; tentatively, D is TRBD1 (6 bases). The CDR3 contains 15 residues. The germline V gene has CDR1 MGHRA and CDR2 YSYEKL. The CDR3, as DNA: TGCGCCAGCAGCCAAGCGGGGGCAACTAATGGAAAACTGTTTTTT. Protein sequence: CASSQAGATNGKLFF.

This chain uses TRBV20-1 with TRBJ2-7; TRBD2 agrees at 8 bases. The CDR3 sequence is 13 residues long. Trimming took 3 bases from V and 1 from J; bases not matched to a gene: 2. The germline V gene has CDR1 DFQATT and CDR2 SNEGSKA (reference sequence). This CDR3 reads CSARGLGSYEQYF. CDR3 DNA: TGCAGTGCTAGGGGACTAGGGTCCTACGAGCAGTACTTC.

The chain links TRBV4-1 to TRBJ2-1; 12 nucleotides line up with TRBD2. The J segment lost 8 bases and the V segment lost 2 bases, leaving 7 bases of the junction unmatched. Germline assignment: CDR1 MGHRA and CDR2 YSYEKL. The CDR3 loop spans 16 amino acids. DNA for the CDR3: TGCGCCAGCAGCCAACAGACTAGCGGGAGATGGTATGAGCAGTTCTTC. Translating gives CASSQQTSGRWYEQFF.

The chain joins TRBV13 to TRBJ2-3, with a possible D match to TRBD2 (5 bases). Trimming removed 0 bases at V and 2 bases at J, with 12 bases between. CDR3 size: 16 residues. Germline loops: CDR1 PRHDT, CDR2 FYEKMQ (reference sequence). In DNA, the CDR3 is TGTGCCAGCAGCTTAGGCCTAGCAGCGCACACAGATACGCAGTATTTT. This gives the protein CASSLGLAAHTDTQYF.

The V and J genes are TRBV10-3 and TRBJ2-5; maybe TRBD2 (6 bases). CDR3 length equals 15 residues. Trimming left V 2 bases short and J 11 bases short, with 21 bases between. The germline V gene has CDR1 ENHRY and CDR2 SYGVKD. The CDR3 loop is CAISEPVGLPREQYF. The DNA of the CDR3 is TGTGCCATCAGTGAGCCGGTGGGACTGCCTAGGGAGCAGTACTTC.

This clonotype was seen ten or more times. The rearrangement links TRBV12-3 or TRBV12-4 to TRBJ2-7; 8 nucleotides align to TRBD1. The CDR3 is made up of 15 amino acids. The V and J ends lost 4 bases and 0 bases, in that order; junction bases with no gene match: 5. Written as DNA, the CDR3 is TGTGCCAGCAGTTCCCGACAGGGGAGCTCCTACGAGCAGTACTTC. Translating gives CASSSRQGSSYEQYF.

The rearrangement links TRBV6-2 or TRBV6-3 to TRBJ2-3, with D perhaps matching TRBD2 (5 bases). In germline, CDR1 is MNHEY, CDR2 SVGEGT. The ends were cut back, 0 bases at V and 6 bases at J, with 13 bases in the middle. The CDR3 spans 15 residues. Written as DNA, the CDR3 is TGTGCCAGCAGTTACTCCGTGGACCAGCGGGATACGCAGTATTTT. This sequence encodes CASSYSVDQRDTQYF.